Described below is a single TCR beta chain sequence and its context. Its antigen remains unidentified. Library method: the immunoSEQ multiplex PCR assay. For the multiplex PCR, a mixture combining 60 forward primers for TCR Vbeta segments and 13 reverse primers for TCR Jbeta segments was used. The CDR3 region of rearranged TCR beta genes was amplified from genomic DNA by a multiplex PCR assay. Amplified TCR beta libraries were sequenced as 87-base-pair reads on the Illumina HiSeq System. The study's processing was this. Across the 700 or so repertoires, a later analysis counted tens of millions of unique TCR beta chains, around 11 million of which were shared by at least two donors. To remove PCR and sequencing errors, raw reads were error-corrected and collapsed into unique sequences using a nearest-neighbor algorithm that merged closely related sequences. V, D and J gene segments were assigned by aligning CDR3 sequences to IMGT reference sequences. For a sequence to be retained, a match of at least six nucleotides to both a V gene segment and a J gene segment was required. Rearrangements were called productive when the CDR3 lacked stop codons and stayed in frame with V and J; all others were non-productive. CDR3 was defined according to IMGT convention as the region running from the second conserved V-encoded cysteine to the conserved J-encoded phenylalanine. The earlier analysis of about 570 of the donors excluded any sequence lacking an unambiguous match to a single V gene segment. An earlier analysis of around 600 of the donors classified V segments as functional when productive rearrangements were above 56.7% and as segregating when the standard deviation between donors was above 5%. A statistical classification framework was built for diagnosing cytomegalovirus status from the catalog of TCR beta chain sequences. In a later analysis, V and J genes were assigned by comparing TCR nucleotide sequences against IMGT/GENE-DB human TR gene sequences. In a later analysis, CDR3 sequences and most-parsimonious VDJ recombination scenarios were assigned using the TCRdist pipeline. A later analysis defined each TCR beta chain by its CDR3 amino acid sequence plus V-gene family, and excluded reads lacking a unique V-gene family. As a way to deal with suspected cross-contamination and a sequencing artifact, a later analysis dropped 450 to 600 nucleotide sequences that were highly shared and had low generation probability. For each public chain, a later analysis derived a clonal expansion index from normalized ranks of inferred template counts within each repertoire. A later analysis computed generation probabilities with a VDJ recombination model fitted to out-of-frame rearrangements, and checked the results against IGoR. A later analysis scored TCR-TCR, TCR-HLA and TCR-CMV co-occurrence with hypergeometric tests, applying a repertoire-size bias correction to TCR pairs. To estimate false discovery rates, a later analysis permuted the HLA or CMV assignments 20 times. In a later analysis, co-occurring TCRs were grouped using DBSCAN, with TCRdist sequence similarity added in when clustering inside HLA-allele-positive subsets. Repertoires with fewer than 30,000 or more than 120,000 public chains, plus five repertoires with anomalous nucleotide sharing, were excluded from co-occurrence clustering. The source is immuneACCESS, and TCRdb retained only in-frame sequences with V and J called. Part of the clones is not carried over; for the studies checked, unresolved V genes explain less than half of this, and the remainder is unexplained. The V and J calls and clone size are taken from that table; D and trimming were inferred from the DNA. This sample's table has entries for 130,000 to 150,000 clones. The top ten clones comprise 0.9% to 1% of the sample.

This entry belongs to a study of cytomegalovirus exposure and HLA in healthy donors (dated by TCRdb to between 2016 and 2019). About the full investigation: In an earlier analysis of 450 to 750 of the donors, approximately 260 Gb of sequence data and 120 million or so unique TCR beta sequences from 150 million to 200 million T cells were reported. About 280 gigabases of sequencing data and roughly 80 million unique TCR sequences made up an early release that covered some 640 HLA-typed donors. The genetic ancestry cluster associated with self-reported Caucasian donors included roughly 84% of the roughly 400 genotyped donors. The study aimed to test whether signatures of past pathogen exposure could be identified by cataloging public T cell receptors. The study profiled the T cell repertoires of hundreds of subjects by immunosequencing and related them to cytomegalovirus serostatus. In addition to the first cohort of 650 to 750 subjects, a separate validation cohort of 120 different subjects was used. To predict cytomegalovirus infection status, the study combined high-throughput TCR immunosequencing, statistical association of individual TCRs with disease status, and machine learning. A later analysis re-examined previously published TCR beta repertoires from about 700 donors and added high-resolution HLA genotyping to investigate patterns of TCR occurrence. Rather than drawing on any new phenotypic data, the later analysis identified candidate immune exposures from TCR beta sequences and the way those sequences occurred across donors. An earlier analysis of several hundred of the donors used high-throughput TCR beta sequencing to judge whether each TCR beta V gene segment behaved as functional or pseudogenic. Alongside the repertoire data, information on donor age, sex, ethnicity and CMV serostatus was compiled. Genome-wide SNP genotypes for about 60% of the roughly 670 donors were used in a later genetic analysis, which treated that subset as a discovery cohort. Every repertoire in the discovery cohort had been generated on one and the same sequencing platform. HLA typing included class I and class II loci at four-digit resolution. Typing coverage varied by locus: 629-630 donors for A, B, C, DRB1 and DQB1; roughly 520 for DQA1; about 600 for DPA1; around 490 for DPB1. A handful of DR-DQ haplotypes were handled as single units for association and clustering because linkage in the cohort was strong. On average, roughly 240,000 unique TCR beta nucleotide sequences were sequenced per donor among fewer than 500 genotyped donors of the cohort, with roughly 20% of those sequences being non-productive.

Paper-wide results and their limitations: Broadly in line with IMGT annotations, most TCR beta V segments showed up in productive rearrangements about 87% or about 30% of the time in an earlier analysis of several hundred of the donors. A cluster of highly shared sequence variants was judged likely to be a technical artifact of the sequencing pipeline. Compared with the approximately 710-donor mean, donors in an Asian-associated ancestry cluster had fewer N-insertions in productive TCRs, according to a later genetic analysis. A further reported finding was that TCR beta sequences accurately predicted the HLA-A and HLA-B alleles for most subjects in the first cohort. At a false discovery rate of 0.05, a later analysis linked 16,951 TCR beta sequences to specific HLA alleles. The earlier analysis of approximately 540 of the donors excluded over 15 rarely observed V segments, including chromosome 9 orphons, because counts were too low. Presence/absence analyses assumed roughly uniform sequencing depth across donors, an assumption that may not hold. This cohort had only TCR beta chains sequenced, and the lack of alpha or paired-chain data limited which features could be detected. The classifier was reported to diagnose cytomegalovirus status with high specificity and sensitivity in both the original cohort and the validation cohort. For the cohort, immune exposure information was limited to CMV serostatus. The authors suggested that the approach could potentially be generalized to other disease states and immunological phenotypes. According to a later analysis, TCR association rates differed among HLA loci, with DRB1 alleles showing the most associated TCRs and HLA-C alleles showing the fewest. A total of fewer than 200 TCR beta chains were listed by the study as associated with cytomegalovirus. Three of the identified cytomegalovirus-associated TCR beta chains were confirmed in vitro to be specific for cytomegalovirus antigens. Because HLA typing was unavailable for some donors at each locus, only the typed subset was used in association tests. An association between a missense DCLRE1C variant and V-gene and J-gene trimming of TCR beta chains was found in a later genetic analysis and replicated in an independent cohort. While some public TCRs were present in many individuals, most TCR sequences turned up only very rarely across donors. A later analysis found that HLA-associated TCR beta chains were more clonally expanded and had lower generation probabilities than equally common non-associated chains. Some IMGT-functional V segments, including TRBV6-2 and TRBV6-3, could not be distinguished by the 87-base-pair reads and were therefore excluded. Linkage disequilibrium might explain the correlated functional status among segregating V segments, but an unknown experimental factor could not be ruled out. In a later analysis, several top co-occurrence clusters were reported to appear linked to parvovirus B19, influenza, CMV and Epstein-Barr virus. When HLA alleles, especially DR and DQ, strongly co-occurred, TCR associations were difficult to assign to individual alleles. A later analysis found that most CMV-associated TCR beta chains appeared HLA-restricted, with HLA associations seemingly driven largely by CMV exposure.

In total, roughly 670 healthy bone marrow donors made up the cohort. At the time of sampling, all cohort members were nominally healthy, though unrecorded immune exposures were likely present. The donor was CMV seronegative and was included in the group of approximately 350 seronegative cohort members. Every donor gave a peripheral blood sample, and the peripheral blood mononuclear cells from that sample were used for TCR beta sequencing. Genomic DNA extraction from the blood cell samples was performed with the Qiagen DNeasy Blood Extraction Kit. V is clipped by 1 base and J by 5 bases, and the sequence between their germline boundaries is 12 bases long. From cysteine to phenylalanine, the CDR3 is 15 amino acids long. This entry keeps only the CDR3 DNA: 45 bases, framed from base 1. CDR1 and CDR2, looked up from the germline V gene, are LGHNA and YSLEER.

The receptor chain draws on TRBV4-3 and TRBJ1-5, with an unclear D gene assignment. The source material was PBMCs. This clonotype was sampled from a male donor in good health and CMV-seronegative. The CDR3 loop reads CASSQGGGYDQPQHF. The base sequence is TGCGCCAGCAGCCAAGGAGGAGGGTACGATCAGCCCCAGCATTTT.